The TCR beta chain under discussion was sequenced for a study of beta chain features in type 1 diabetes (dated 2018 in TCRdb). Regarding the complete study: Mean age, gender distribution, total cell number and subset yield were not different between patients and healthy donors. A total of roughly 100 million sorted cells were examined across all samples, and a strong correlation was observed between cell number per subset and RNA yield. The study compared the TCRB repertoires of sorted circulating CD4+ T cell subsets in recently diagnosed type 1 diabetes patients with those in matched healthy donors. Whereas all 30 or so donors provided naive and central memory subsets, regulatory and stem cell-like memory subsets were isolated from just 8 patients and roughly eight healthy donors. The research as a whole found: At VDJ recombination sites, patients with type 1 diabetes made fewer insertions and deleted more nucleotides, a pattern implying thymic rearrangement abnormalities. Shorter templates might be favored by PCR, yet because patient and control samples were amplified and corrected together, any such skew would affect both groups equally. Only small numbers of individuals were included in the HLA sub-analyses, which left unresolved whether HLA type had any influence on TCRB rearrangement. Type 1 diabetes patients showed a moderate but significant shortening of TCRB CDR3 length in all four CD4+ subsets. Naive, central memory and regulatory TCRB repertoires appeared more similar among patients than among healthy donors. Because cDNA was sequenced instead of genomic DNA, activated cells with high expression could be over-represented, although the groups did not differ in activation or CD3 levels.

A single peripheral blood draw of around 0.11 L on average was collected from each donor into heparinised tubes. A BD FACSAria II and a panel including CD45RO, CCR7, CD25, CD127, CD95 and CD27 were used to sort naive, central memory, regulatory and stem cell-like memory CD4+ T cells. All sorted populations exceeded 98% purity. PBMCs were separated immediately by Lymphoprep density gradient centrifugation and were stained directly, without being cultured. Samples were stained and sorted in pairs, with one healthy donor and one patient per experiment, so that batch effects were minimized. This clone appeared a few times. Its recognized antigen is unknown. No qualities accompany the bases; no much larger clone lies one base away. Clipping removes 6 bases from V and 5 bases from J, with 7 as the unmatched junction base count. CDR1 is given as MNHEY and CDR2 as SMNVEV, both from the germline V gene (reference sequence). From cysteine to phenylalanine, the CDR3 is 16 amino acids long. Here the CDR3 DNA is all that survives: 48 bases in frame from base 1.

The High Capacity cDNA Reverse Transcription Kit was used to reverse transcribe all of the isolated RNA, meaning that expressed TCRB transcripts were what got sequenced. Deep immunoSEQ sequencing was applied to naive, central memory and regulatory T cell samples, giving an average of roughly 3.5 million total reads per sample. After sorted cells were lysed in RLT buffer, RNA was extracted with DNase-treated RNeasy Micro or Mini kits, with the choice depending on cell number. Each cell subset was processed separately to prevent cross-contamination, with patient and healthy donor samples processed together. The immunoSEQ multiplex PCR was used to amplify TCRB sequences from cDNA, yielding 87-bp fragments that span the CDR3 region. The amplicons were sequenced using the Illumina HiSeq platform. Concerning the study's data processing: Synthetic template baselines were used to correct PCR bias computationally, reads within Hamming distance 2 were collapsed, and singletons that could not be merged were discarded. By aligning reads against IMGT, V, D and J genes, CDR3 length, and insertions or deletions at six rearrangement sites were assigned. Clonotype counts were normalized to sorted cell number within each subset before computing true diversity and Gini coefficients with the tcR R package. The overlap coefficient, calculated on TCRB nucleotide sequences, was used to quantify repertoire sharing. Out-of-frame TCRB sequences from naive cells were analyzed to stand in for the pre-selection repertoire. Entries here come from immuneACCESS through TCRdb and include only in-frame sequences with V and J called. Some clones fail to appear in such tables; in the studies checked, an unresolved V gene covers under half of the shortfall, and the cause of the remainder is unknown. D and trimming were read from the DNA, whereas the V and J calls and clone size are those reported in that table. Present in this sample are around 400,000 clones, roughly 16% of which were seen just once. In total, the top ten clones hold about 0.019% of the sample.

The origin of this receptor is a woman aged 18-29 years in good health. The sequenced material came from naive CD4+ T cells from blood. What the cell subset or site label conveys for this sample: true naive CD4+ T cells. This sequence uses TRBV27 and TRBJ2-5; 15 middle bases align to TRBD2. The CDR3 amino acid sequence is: CASRGWTSGREETQYF. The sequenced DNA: TGTGCCAGCAGGGGATGGACTAGCGGGAGGGAGGAGACCCAGTACTTC.